This T cell receptor beta chain was captured in a study of T cell responses to AZD1222 COVID-19 vaccine. Remarks on this clone: Its antigen is currently unknown.

Sequenced by immunoSEQ multiplex PCR; TCRdb stores in-frame clones only, minus some. The repertoire consists of about 140,000 clones, with roughly 90% occurring once and the leading ten covering 1.6%. Germline lookup yields CDR1 MNHEY and CDR2 SVGAGI. This CDR3 is built from 14 residues. Trimming removed 6 bases from V and 2 bases from J, with 14 bases in between. Whether given at about 4 or about 12 weeks, second doses were pooled. Study outcomes and limitations: Only a handful of AZD1222 recipients, roughly six in all, had baseline seropositivity. White British people made up most donors, females outnumbered males, and clonal diversity was possibly underestimated.

The TCR comes from an adult who received the AZD1222 COVID-19 vaccine. The rearrangement joins TRBV6-5 to TRBJ2-7; D not resolved. The sequenced sample was peripheral blood, obtained 28 days after the second AZD1222 dose. The CDR3 DNA sequence: TGTGCCAGCAGGCAAAATGGGATCCCCTACGAGCAGTACTTC. The encoded protein is CASRQNGIPYEQYF.